Listed below are T cell receptor beta chains from one sample, sequenced in a study of blood T cell repertoires in COVID-19. Sequencing used immunoSEQ multiplex PCR; TCRdb keeps in-frame clones, though not all of them. The sample holds approximately 120,000 clones; about 70% are singletons and the top ten take approximately 5.7%. The sequencing input was peripheral blood. The receptor source for this set is a man between 60 and 75 years old with acute or convalescent COVID-19. Each CDR3 is given with its conserved first and last residue.

V	CDR3
TRBV6-1	CASSSTGAHQPQHF
TRBV7-9	CASSLWKEGSKNIQYF
TRBV19	CASSIDGPTGTDYGYTF
TRBV4-1	CASSHPTSTGELFF
TRBV2	CASSGAGTGIAEAFF
TRBV5-6	CASSLGDRDAYGYTF
TRBV5-1	CASSQTLDEQYF
TRBV19	CASSISRASGGVNPYNEQFF
TRBV5-1	CASSLPGLAGYNEQFF
TRBV5-1	CASSYNSRYGYTF
TRBV23-1	CASTMIASNQPQHF
TRBV29-1	CSVGPDRVVRYSSNQPQHF
TRBV19	CASGVNYGYTF
TRBV10-3	CAISGDSGRAVGGQYF
TRBV5-6	CASSFGDRYEQYF
TRBV24-1	CATSDAKPDKRDEQFF
TRBV11-2	CASSSGVWTEYGYTF
TRBV6-2/TRBV6-3	CASSSSGGPNTGELFF
TRBV7-2	CASSLAGGDTQYF
TRBV27	CASSLQGTSNTEAFF
TRBV4-2	CASSRGTSYEQYF
TRBV18	CASSPDLSGEKLFF
TRBV19	CASSMGSRGTEAFF
TRBV7-6	CASSLGGGRDNEQFF